Below, 10 T cell receptor beta chains from the same sample are listed, as sequenced in a study of tumor and adjacent non-tumor tissue in lung cancer. The library came from three nested PCR rounds adapted from ARM-PCR protocols. TCRdb reprocessed the multiplex PCR reads via MiXCR and lists one record per CDR3 protein. The repertoire holds roughly 67,000 distinct CDR3 sequences, with roughly 56% as singletons. RNA was extracted from bulk tissue without any cell sorting. Sequenced input: lung tumor tissue. The receptors here all came from a man aged 50 or older with non-small cell lung cancer.

Note on this clonotype: Sequence at one end of the junction differs from germline and may be a read error. The rearrangement uses TRBV29-1 and TRBJ2-5; unclear D gene. The V gene's germline CDR1 is SQVTM and CDR2 ANQGSEA. This CDR3 contains 13 residues. The CDR3 bases are TGCAGCGTTGACAAGGTCCTGCAAGAGAGCCAGTACTTC. This translates into CSVDKVLQESQYF.

V is TRBV12-5 and J is TRBJ2-2, with 9 bases aligning to TRBD1. The V gene's germline CDR1 is LGHNT and CDR2 FRNRAP. The CDR3 loop spans 16 amino acids. Trimming cost V 3 bases and J 8 bases; bases outside gene matches: 10. The CDR3: CASGFVGTGLTGELFF. The CDR3 DNA follows: TGTGCTAGTGGTTTTGTCGGGACAGGGCTCACAGGGGAGCTGTTTTTT.

This clonotype showed up many times. The V call is TRBV4-1, the J call TRBJ2-1; D is ambiguous. The V gene's germline CDR1 is MGHRA and CDR2 YSYEKL. The CDR3 length is 15 residues. Trimming stripped 3 bases from V and 1 base from J, with 10 bases between. For the CDR3, the DNA is TGCGCCAGCAGCCACCAGAGTGATTCCTACAATGAGCAGTTCTTC. Amino acids: CASSHQSDSYNEQFF.

This clonotype turned up a few times. The genes are TRBV28 and TRBJ1-6; D is unclear. V gave up 7 bases and J gave up 9 bases, with 22 bases separating them. The CDR3 is made up of 16 amino acids. Looked up from germline, CDR1 is MDHEN and CDR2 is SYDVKM. CDR3 DNA: TGTGCCAGCACCCCAGCGGCGACAACCAGAAGTTCACCCCTCCACTTT. It is translated as CASTPAATTRSSPLHF.

In its sample, this clonotype was seen a few times. J is TRBJ2-1 and V is TRBV19; D is ambiguous. Germline V gene lookup returns CDR1 LNHDA and CDR2 SQIVND (reference sequence). This CDR3 spans 16 amino acids. V was pared by 5 bases and J by 2 bases, with 16 bases between. The CDR3: CASSLLELATYNEQFF. The CDR3 nucleotides read TGTGCCAGTAGTCTCCTAGAGTTAGCTACCTACAATGAGCAGTTCTTC.

The genes are TRBV28 and TRBJ2-7, with D possibly matching TRBD1 (6 bases). The CDR3 length is 14 residues. In germline, CDR1 is MDHEN, CDR2 SYDVKM. Trimming shortened V by 7 bases and J by 0 bases, and 13 bases separated the two germline ends. The DNA of the CDR3 is TGTGCCAGCACCTGGACAGTGAGCTCCTACGAGCAGTACTTC. Translating gives CASTWTVSSYEQYF.

This clonotype came up many times. The chain has TRBV6-1 and TRBJ1-1; the match to TRBD1 covers 7 bases. The V and J ends lost 1 base and 1 base, in that order; junction bases with no gene match: 6. Germline V gene lookup returns CDR1 MNHNS and CDR2 SASEGT. The CDR3 is made up of 16 amino acids. CDR3 nucleotide sequence: TGTGCCAGCAGTGAAGGGTCGAGGGGGCCGAACACTGAAGCTTTCTTT. Amino acids: CASSEGSRGPNTEAFF.

Comment on this clonotype: An end of the junction differs from the germline gene, which may be a read error. This chain connects TRBV4-2 to TRBJ2-2; D assignment may be TRBD1 or TRBD2 (5 bases each). In germline, CDR1 is LGHNA, CDR2 YNFKEQ. This CDR3 comprises 14 residues. CDR3: CVSSRDSRGGELFF. CDR3 DNA: TGTGTCAGCAGCCGAGATTCGAGGGGCGGGGAGCTGTTTTTT.

This clonotype was counted at least ten times. The chain carries TRBV5-4 and TRBJ2-3; 9 bases map to TRBD1. J was trimmed by 2 bases and V by 4 bases; bases with no gene match: 8. Per the germline V gene, CDR1 is SGHNT and CDR2 is YYREEE (reference sequence). This CDR3 comprises 16 residues. CDR3 residues: CASSPTGGPLTDTQYF. CDR3 DNA: TGTGCCAGCAGCCCCACAGGGGGCCCTCTCACAGATACGCAGTATTTT.

On this clonotype itself: Being one base from a much bigger clone, this may be a read error. The V call is TRBV10-1, the J call TRBJ2-3, with TRBD1 matching over 9 bases. Per germline, CDR1 WNHNN and CDR2 SYGVQD (reference sequence). This CDR3 has 15 amino acids. Here the CDR3 DNA reads TGCGCCGGCAGCCGGAGGACAGGGGGCACAGATACGCAGTATTTT. Translating it yields CAGSRRTGGTDTQYF.